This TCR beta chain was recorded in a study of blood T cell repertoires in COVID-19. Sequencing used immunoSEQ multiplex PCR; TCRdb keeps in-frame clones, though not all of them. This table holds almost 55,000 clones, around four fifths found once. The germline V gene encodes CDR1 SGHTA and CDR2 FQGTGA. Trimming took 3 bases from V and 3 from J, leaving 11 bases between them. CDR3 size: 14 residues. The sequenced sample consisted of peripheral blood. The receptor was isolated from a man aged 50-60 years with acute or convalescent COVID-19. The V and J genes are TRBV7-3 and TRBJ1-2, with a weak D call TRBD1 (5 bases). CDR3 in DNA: TGTGCCAGCAGCTTGTCGGGGGATGACTATGGCTACACCTTC. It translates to CASSLSGDDYGYTF.